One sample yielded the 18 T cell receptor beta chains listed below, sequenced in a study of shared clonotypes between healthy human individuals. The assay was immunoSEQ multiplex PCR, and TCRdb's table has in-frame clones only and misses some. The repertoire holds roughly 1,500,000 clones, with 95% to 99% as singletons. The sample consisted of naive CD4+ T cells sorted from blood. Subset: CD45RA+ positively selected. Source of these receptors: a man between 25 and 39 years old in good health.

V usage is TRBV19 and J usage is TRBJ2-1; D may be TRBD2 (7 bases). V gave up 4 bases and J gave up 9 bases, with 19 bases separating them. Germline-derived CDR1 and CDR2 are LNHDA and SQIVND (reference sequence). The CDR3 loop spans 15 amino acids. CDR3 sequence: CASSTWGGGIGEQFF. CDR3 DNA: TGTGCCAGTAGTACCTGGGGAGGGGGAATAGGTGAGCAGTTCTTC.

The CDR3 protein is CASSPGQVLGPDTQYF. The CDR3 DNA sequence: TGCGCCAGCAGCCCGGGACAAGTTCTAGGTCCAGATACGCAGTATTTT. The gene calls are TRBV5-1 and TRBJ2-3, with D maybe TRBD1 (6 bases). The V end lost 4 bases, the J end lost 4 bases, and 19 bases lay between the germline ends. From germline, CDR1 is SGHRS and CDR2 YFSETQ. The CDR3 loop spans 16 amino acids. The entire variable domain, with the rest obtained from reference TRBV5-1 and TRBJ2-3, is as follows: KAGVTQTPRYLIKTRGQQVTLSCSPISGHRSVSWYQQTPGQGLQFLFEYFSETQRNKGNFPGRFSGRQFSNSRSEMNVSTLELGDSALYLCASSPGQVLGPDTQYFGPGTRLTVL.

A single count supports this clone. The CDR3 is CAIKKQGRDNEQFF. The CDR3, as DNA: TGTGCCATCAAAAAACAGGGGCGCGACAATGAGCAGTTCTTC. The chain combines TRBV10-3 with TRBJ2-1, with 7 bases fitting TRBD1. The junction had 8 bases not matched to a gene; V was cut back by 7 bases and J by 5 bases. Germline V gene data show CDR1 as ENHRY and CDR2 as SYGVKD. The CDR3 extends over 14 amino acids.

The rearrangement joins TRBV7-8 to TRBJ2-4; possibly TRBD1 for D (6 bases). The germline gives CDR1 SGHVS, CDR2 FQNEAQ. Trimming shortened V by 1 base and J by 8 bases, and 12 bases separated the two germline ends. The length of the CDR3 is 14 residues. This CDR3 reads CASSLGVGTHIQYF. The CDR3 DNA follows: TGTGCCAGCAGCTTAGGGGTGGGGACACACATTCAGTACTTC. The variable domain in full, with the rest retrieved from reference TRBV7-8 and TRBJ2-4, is GAGVSQSPRYKVAKRGQDVALRCDPISGHVSLFWYQQALGQGPEFLTYFQNEAQLDKSGLPSDRFFAERPEGSVSTLKIQRTQQEDSAVYLCASSLGVGTHIQYFGAGTRLSVL.

The CDR3, as DNA: TGTGCCAGCAGCAAGCCGCGGGACCTACCGGGCCGAGGTACGCAGTATTTT. Protein: CASSKPRDLPGRGTQYF. The chain recombines TRBV27 with TRBJ2-3; D is perhaps TRBD2 (6 bases). Germline CDR1 MNHEY, CDR2 SMNVEV (reference sequence). The CDR3 extends over 17 amino acids. The V end was cut by 6 bases, the J end by 8 bases, with 27 bases between.

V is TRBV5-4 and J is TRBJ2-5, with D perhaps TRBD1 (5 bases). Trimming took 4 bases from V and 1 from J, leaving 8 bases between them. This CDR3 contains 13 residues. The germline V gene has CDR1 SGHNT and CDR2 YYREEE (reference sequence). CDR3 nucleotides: TGTGCCAGCAGCCAGGGTCCCCAAGAGACCCAGTACTTC. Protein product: CASSQGPQETQYF.

CDR3 loop: CASSEAGGRVHTEAFF. The CDR3 region has the DNA TGTGCCAGCAGTGAAGCGGGGGGCAGGGTTCACACTGAAGCTTTCTTT. The V gene is TRBV2, the J gene TRBJ1-1, with TRBD1 as a possible D gene (6 bases). The CDR3 totals 16 residues. V lost 0 bases, J lost 3 bases, and 14 bases lay in between. The germline CDR1 and CDR2 sequences are SNHLY and FYNNEI. The full variable domain, in which reference TRBV2 and TRBJ1-1 provide the parts outside the CDR3, is EPEVTQTPSHQVTQMGQEVILRCVPISNHLYFYWYRQILGQKVEFLVSFYNNEISEKSEIFDDQFSVERPDGSNFTLKIRSTKLEDSAMYFCASSEAGGRVHTEAFFGQGTRLTVV.

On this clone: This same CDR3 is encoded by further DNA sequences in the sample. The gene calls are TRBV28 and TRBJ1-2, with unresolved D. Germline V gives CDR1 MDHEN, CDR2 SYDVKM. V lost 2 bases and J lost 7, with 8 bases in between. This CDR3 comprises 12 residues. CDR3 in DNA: TGTGCCAGCAGTTTAGGAGGGTTTGGCTACACCTTC. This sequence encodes CASSLGGFGYTF.

DNA of the CDR3: TGTGCCACCAGCAGCAGATGGGCAGAGAAGTTCTTC. This codes for CATSSRWAEKFF. This chain links TRBV15 with TRBJ2-1; D call uncertain. The V and J ends lost 3 bases and 14 bases respectively, with 14 bases between them. The CDR3 covers 12 residues. Germline assignment: CDR1 LNHNV and CDR2 YYDKDF (reference sequence).

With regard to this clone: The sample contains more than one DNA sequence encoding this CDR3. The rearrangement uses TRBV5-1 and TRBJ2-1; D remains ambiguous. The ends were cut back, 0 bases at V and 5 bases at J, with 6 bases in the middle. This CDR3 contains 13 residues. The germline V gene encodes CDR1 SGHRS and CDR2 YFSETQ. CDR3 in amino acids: CASSLGLHNEQFF. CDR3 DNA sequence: TGCGCCAGCAGCTTGGGACTCCACAATGAGCAGTTCTTC.

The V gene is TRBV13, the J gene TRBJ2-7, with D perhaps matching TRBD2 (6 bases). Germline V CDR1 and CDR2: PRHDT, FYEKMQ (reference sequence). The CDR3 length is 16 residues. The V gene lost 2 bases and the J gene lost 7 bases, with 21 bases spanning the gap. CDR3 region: CASSLMGGKEIGEQYF. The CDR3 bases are TGTGCCAGCAGCTTAATGGGCGGGAAGGAGATTGGAGAGCAGTACTTC. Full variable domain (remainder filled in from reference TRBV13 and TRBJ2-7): AAGVIQSPRHLIKEKRETATLKCYPIPRHDTVYWYQQGPGQDPQFLISFYEKMQSDKGSIPDRFSAQQFSDYHSELNMSSLELGDSALYFCASSLMGGKEIGEQYFGPGTRLTVT.

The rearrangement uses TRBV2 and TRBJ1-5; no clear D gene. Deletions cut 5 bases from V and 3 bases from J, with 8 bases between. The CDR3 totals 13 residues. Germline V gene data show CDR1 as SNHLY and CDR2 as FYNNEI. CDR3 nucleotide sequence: TGTGCCAGCAGTTTTGGTAACAATCAGCCCCAGCATTTT. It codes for CASSFGNNQPQHF.

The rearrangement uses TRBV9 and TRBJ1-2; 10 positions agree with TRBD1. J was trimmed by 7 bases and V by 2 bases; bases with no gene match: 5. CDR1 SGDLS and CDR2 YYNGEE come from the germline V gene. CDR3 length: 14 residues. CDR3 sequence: CASSVTGGIRGYTF. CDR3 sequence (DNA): TGTGCCAGCAGCGTGACAGGGGGCATACGTGGCTACACCTTC.

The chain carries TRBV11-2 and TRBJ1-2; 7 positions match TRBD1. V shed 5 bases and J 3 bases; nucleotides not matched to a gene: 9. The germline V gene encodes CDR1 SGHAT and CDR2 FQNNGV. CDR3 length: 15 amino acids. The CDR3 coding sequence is TGTGCCAGCAGCATCCTGACAGGGTTGGACTATGGCTACACCTTC. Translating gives CASSILTGLDYGYTF.

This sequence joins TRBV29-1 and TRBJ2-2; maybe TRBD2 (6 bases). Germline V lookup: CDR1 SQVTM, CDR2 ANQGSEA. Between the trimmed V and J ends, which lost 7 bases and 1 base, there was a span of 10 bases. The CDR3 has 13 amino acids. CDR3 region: CSARGLNTGELFF. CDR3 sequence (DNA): TGCAGCGCTCGGGGACTGAACACCGGGGAGCTGTTTTTT.

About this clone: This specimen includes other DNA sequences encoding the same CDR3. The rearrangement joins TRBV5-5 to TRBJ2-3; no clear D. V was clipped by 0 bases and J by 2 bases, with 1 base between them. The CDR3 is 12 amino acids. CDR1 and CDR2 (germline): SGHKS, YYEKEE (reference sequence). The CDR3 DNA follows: TGTGCCAGCAGCTTGGTCACAGATACGCAGTATTTT. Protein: CASSLVTDTQYF.

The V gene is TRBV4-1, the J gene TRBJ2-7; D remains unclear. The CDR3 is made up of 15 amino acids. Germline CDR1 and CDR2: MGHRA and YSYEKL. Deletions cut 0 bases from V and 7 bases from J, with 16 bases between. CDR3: CASSQEGTLGGEQYF. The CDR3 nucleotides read TGCGCCAGCAGCCAAGAAGGAACATTGGGTGGTGAGCAGTACTTC.

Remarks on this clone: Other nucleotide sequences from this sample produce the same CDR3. For the CDR3, the DNA is TGTGCCAGCAGCTTAGGTTTCAATCAGCCCCAGCATTTT. This codes for CASSLGFNQPQHF. The chain has TRBV7-3 and TRBJ1-5; D call uncertain. CDR1 is SGHTA and CDR2 is FQGTGA in the germline V gene. This CDR3 has 13 residues. Deletions cut 2 bases from V and 3 bases from J, with 5 bases between.